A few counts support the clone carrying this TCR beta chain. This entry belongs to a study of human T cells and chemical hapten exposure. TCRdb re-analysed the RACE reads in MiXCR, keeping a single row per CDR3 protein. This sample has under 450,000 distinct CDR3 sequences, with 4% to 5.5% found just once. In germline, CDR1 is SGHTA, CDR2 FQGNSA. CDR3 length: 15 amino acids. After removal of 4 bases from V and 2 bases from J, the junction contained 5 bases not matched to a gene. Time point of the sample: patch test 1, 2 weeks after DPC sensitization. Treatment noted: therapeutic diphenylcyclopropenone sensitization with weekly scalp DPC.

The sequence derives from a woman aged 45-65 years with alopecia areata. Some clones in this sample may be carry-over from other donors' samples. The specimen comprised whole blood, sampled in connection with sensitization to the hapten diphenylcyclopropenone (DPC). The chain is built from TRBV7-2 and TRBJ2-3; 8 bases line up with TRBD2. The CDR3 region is CASSSERGLTDTQYF. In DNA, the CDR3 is TGTGCCAGCAGCTCTGAGCGGGGGCTCACAGATACGCAGTATTTT.